The clone carrying this T cell receptor (beta chain) showed up just a few times. The CDR3 runs to 14 residues. The germline gives CDR1 DFQATT, CDR2 SNEGSKA (reference sequence). V lost 0 bases, J lost 4 bases, and 2 bases stayed unmatched. This record comes from a study of T cells in Graves' hyperthyroidism and ophthalmopathy. Active moderate-to-severe ophthalmopathy, Clinical Activity Score at least 3, NOSPECS at least 4, under 3 months' duration. Patients with uncontrolled infections, other autoimmune diseases, pregnancy or lactation were excluded. Fresh peripheral blood, roughly 10 ml of it, supplied the PBMCs. Amplified TCR beta CDR3 regions derived from RNA transcripts. HTBI primers were used for first-round RT-PCR of the TCR CDR3. TCRdb reanalysed the multiplex PCR reads using MiXCR and keeps one entry per CDR3 protein. Among approximately 350,000 distinct CDR3 sequences listed, about 16% were seen once.

Sequencing was performed on blood. This clonotype was obtained from a woman aged 55-70 years with Graves' ophthalmopathy. The chain recombines TRBV20-1 with TRBJ2-7, with 11 bases aligning to TRBD2. The CDR3 bases are TGCAGTGCTAGAGATTTAGCGGGAGGGTACGAGCAGTACTTC. Its translation: CSARDLAGGYEQYF.